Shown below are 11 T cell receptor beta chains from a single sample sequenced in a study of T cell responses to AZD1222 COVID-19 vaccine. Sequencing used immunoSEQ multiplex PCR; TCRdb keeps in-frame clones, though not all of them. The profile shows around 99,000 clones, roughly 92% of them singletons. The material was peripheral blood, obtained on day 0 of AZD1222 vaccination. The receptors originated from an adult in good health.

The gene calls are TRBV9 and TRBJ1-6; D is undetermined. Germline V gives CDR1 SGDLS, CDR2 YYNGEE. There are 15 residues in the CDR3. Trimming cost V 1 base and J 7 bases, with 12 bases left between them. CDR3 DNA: TGTGCCAGCAGCGTATCGTCGGCAGAGAATTCACCCCTCCACTTT. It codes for CASSVSSAENSPLHF. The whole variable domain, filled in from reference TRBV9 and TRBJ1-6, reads DSGVTQTPKHLITATGQRVTLRCSPRSGDLSVYWYQQSLDQGLQFLIQYYNGEERAKGNILERFSAQQFPDLHSELNLSSLELGDSALYFCASSVSSAENSPLHFGNGTRLTVT.

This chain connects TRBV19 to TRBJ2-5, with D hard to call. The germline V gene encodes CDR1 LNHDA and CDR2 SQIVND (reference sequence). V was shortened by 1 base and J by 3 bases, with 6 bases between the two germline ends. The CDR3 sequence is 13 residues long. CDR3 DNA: TGTGCCAGTAGTATAGCCCAAAAAGAGACCCAGTACTTC. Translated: CASSIAQKETQYF.

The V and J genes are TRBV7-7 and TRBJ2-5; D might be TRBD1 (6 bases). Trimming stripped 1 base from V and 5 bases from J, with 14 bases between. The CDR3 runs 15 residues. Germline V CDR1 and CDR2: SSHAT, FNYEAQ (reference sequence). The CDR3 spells CASSLVGASSETQYF. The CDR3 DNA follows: TGTGCCAGCAGCTTAGTGGGGGCTTCGTCGGAGACCCAGTACTTC.

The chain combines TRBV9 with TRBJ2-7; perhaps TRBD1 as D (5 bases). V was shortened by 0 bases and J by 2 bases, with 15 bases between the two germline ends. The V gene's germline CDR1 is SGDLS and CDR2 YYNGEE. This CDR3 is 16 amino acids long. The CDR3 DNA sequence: TGTGCCAGCAGCGTAGCTCCTTCAGGGTCCACCTACGAGCAGTACTTC. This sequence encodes CASSVAPSGSTYEQYF.

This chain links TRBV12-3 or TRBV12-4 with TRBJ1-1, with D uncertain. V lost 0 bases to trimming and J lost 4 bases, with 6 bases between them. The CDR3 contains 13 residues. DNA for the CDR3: TGTGCCAGCAGTTTAGCTACGGTCACTGAAGCTTTCTTT. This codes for CASSLATVTEAFF.

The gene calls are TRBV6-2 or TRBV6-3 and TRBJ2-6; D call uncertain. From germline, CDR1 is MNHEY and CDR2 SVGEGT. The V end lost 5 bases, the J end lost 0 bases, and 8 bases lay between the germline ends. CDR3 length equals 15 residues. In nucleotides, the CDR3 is TGTGCCAGCAGTCGCAGCCTCTCTGGGGCCAACGTCCTGACTTTC. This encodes CASSRSLSGANVLTF.

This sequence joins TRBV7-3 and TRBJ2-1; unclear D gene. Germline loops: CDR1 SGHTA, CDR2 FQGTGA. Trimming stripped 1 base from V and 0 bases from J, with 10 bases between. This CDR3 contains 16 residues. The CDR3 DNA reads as TGTGCCAGCAGCTTAAAAGTAGCCTACTCCTACAATGAGCAGTTCTTC. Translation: CASSLKVAYSYNEQFF.

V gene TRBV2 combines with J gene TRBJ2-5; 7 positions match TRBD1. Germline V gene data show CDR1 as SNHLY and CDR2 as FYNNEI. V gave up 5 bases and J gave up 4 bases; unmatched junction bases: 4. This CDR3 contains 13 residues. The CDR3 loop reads CASSRQGGETQYF. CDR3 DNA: TGTGCCAGCAGTAGACAGGGTGGAGAGACCCAGTACTTC. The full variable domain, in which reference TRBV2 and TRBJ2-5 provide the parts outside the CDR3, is EPEVTQTPSHQVTQMGQEVILRCVPISNHLYFYWYRQILGQKVEFLVSFYNNEISEKSEIFDDQFSVERPDGSNFTLKIRSTKLEDSAMYFCASSRQGGETQYFGPGTRLLVL.

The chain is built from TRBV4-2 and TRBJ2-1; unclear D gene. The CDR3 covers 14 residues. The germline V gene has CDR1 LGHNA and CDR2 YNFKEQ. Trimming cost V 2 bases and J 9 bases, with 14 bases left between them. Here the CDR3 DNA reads TGTGCCAGCAGCCAATATCAGGTTGTCGGTGAGCAGTTCTTC. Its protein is CASSQYQVVGEQFF.

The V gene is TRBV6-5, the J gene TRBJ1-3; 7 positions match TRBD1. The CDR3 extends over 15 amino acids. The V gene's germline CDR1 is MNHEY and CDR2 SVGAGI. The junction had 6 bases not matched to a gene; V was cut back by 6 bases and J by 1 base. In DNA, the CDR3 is TGTGCCAGCAGCTTGGGACAGTCTTCTGGAAACACCATATATTTT. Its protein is CASSLGQSSGNTIYF.

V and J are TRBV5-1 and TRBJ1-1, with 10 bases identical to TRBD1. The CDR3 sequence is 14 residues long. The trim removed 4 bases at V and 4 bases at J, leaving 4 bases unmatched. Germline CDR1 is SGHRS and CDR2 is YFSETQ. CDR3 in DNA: TGCGCCAGCAGCCGACAGGGGGCCGGCACTGAAGCTTTCTTT. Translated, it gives CASSRQGAGTEAFF.